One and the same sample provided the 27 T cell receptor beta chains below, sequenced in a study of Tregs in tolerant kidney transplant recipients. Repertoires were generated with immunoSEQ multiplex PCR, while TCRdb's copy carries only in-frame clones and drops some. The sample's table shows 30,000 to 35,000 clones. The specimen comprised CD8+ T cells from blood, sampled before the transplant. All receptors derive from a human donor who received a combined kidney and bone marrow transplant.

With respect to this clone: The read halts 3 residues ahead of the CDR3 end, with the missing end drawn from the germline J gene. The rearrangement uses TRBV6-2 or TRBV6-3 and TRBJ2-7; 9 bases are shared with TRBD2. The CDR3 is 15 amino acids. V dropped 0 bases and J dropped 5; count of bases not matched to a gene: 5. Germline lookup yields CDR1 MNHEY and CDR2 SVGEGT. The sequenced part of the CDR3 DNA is TGTGCCAGCAGTTACTCGGCGGGAGGGCCCGACGAG. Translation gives CASSYSAGGPDE. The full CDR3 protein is CASSYSAGGPDEQYF.

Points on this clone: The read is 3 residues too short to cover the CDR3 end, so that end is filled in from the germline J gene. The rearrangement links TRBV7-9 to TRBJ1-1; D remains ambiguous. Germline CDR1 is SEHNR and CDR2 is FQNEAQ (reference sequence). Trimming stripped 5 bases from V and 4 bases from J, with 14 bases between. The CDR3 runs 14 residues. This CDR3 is CASSQAVAGTEAFF. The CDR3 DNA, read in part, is TGTGCCAGCAGCCAAGCGGTGGCGGGCACTGAA. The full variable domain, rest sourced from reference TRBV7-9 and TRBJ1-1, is DTGVSQNPRHKITKRGQNVTFRCDPISEHNRLYWYRQTLGQGPEFLTYFQNEAQLEKSRLLSDRFSAERPKGSFSTLEIQRTEQGDSAMYLCASSQAVAGTEAFFGQGTRLTVV.

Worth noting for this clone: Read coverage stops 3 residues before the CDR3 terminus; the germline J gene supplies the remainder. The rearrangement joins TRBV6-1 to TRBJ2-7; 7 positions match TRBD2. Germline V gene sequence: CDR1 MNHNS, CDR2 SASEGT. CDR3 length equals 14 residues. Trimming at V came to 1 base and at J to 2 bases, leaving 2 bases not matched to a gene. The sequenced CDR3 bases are TGTGCCAGCAGTGAAGGGGGGGGAGCCTACGAG. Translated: CASSEGGGAYE. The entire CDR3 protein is CASSEGGGAYEQYF.

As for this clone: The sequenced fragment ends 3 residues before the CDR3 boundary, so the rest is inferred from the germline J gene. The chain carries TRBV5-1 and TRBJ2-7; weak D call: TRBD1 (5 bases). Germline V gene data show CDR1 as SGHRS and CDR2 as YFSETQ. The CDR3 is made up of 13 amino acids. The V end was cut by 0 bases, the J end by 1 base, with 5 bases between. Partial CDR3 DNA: TGCGCCAGCAGCTTGGGACAGTCCTACGAG. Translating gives CASSLGQSYE. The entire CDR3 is CASSLGQSYEQYF.

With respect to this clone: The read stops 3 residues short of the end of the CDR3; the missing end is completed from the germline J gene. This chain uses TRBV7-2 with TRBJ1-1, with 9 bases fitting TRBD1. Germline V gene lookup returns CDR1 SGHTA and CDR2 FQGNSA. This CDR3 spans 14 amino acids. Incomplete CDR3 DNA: TGTGCCAGCAGCTTAGAGGCGGGACAGGGTAAA. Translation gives CASSLEAGQGK. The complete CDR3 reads CASSLEAGQGKAFF.

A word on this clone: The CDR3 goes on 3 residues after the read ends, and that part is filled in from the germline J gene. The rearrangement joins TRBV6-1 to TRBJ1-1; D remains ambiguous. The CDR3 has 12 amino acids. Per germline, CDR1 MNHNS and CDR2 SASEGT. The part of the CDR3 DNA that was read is TGTGCCAGCAGTGACCCGAGACTTATC. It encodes CASSDPRLI. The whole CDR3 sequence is CASSDPRLIAFF.

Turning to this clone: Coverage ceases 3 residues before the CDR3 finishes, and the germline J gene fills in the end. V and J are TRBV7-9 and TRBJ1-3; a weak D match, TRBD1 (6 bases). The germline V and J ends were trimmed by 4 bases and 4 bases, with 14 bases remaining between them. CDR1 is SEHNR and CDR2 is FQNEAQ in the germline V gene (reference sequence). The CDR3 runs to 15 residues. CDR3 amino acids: CASSSGVGSGNTIYF. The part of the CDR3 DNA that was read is TGTGCCAGCAGCTCAGGGGTCGGAAGCGGAAACACC.

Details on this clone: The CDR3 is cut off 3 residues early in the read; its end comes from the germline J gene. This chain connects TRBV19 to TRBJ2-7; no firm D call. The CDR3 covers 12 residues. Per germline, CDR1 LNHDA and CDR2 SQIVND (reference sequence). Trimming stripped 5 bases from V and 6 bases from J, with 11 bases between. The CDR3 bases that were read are TGTGCCAGTAGTTCCGGGTGGAGCGAG. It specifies CASSSGWSE. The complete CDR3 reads CASSSGWSEQYF.

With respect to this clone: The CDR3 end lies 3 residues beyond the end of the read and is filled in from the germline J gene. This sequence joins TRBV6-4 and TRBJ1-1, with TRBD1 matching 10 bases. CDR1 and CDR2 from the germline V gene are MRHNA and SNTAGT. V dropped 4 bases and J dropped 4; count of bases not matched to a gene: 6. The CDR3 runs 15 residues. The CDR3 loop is CASSATGQGFTEAFF. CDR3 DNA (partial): TGTGCCAGCAGTGCCACGGGACAGGGGTTCACTGAA.

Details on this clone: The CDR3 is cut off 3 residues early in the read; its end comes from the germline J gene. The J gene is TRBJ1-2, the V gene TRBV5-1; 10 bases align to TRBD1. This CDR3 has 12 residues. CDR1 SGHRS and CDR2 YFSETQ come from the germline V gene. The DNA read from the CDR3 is TGCGCCAGCAGCTGGGACAGGGGCGGC. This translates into CASSWDRGG. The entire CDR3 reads CASSWDRGGYTF.

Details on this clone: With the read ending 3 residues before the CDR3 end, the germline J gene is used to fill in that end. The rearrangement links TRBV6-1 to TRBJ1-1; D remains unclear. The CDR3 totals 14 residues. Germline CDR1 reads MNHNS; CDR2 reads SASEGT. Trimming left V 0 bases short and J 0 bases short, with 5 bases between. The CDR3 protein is CASSEAGLNTEAFF. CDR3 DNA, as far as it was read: TGTGCCAGCAGTGAAGCAGGGCTGAACACTGAA.

CDR3 DNA, as far as it was read: TGTGCCAGCAGCTTATCCGGGGAGGACAATGAG. Its translation is CASSLSGEDNE. The CDR3 reads in full as CASSLSGEDNEQFF. This chain connects TRBV13 to TRBJ2-1; the D gene is possibly TRBD2 (6 bases). The read terminates 3 residues ahead of where the CDR3 ends, so the germline J gene completes it. The CDR3 totals 14 residues. Trimming shortened V by 2 bases and J by 5 bases, and 10 bases separated the two germline ends. CDR1 is PRHDT, CDR2 FYEKMQ, per germline (reference sequence).

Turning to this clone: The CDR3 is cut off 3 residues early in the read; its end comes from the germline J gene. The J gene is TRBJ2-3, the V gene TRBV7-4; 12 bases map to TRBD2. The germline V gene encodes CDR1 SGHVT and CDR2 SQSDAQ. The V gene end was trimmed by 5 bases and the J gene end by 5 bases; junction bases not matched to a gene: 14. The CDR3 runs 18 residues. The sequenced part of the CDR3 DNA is TGTGCCAGCAGCATTGGGACAGGAGCGGGACTAGCGGGAGATACG. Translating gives CASSIGTGAGLAGDT. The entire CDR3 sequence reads CASSIGTGAGLAGDTQYF.

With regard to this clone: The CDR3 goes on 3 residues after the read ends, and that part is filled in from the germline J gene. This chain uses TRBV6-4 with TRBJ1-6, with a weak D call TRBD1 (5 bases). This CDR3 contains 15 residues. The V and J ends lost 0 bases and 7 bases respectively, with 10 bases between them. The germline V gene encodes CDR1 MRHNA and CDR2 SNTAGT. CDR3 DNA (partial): TGTGCCAGCAGTGACTCGAGACGGGGGAATTCACCC. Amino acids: CASSDSRRGNSP. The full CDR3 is CASSDSRRGNSPLHF.

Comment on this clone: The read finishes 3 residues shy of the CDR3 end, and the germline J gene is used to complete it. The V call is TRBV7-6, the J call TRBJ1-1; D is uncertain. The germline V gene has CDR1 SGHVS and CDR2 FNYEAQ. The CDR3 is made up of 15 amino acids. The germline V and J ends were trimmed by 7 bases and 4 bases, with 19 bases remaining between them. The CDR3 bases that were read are TGTGCCAGCAAGGGCGACAACTTCCCTGGCACTGAA. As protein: CASKGDNFPGTE. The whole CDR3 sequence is CASKGDNFPGTEAFF.

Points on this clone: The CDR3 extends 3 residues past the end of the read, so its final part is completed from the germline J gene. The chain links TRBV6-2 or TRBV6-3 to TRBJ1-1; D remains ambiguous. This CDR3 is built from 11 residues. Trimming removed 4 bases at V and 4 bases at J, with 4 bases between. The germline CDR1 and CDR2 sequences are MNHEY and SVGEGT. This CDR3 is CASSSITEAFF. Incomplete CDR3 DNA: TGTGCCAGCAGTTCCATCACTGAA.

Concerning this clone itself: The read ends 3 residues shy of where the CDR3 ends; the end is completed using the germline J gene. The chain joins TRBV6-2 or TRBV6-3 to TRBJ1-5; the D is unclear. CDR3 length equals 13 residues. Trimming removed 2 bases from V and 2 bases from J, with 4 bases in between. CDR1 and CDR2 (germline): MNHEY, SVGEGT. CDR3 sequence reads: CASSYQGNQPQHF. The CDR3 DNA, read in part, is TGTGCCAGCAGTTACCAGGGCAATCAGCCC.

CDR3 DNA (partial): TGTGCCAGCAGCTTAACCGCGGGGGTTAACACCGGGGAG. This sequence encodes CASSLTAGVNTGE. The full-length CDR3 reads as CASSLTAGVNTGELFF. The chain uses TRBV7-8 and TRBJ2-2, with 7 bases matching TRBD2. The CDR3 goes on 3 residues after the read ends, and that part is filled in from the germline J gene. The CDR3 consists of 16 residues. V shed 2 bases and J 2 bases; nucleotides not matched to a gene: 5. Germline V gene data show CDR1 as SGHVS and CDR2 as FQNEAQ. The whole variable domain, remainder taken from reference TRBV7-8 and TRBJ2-2, is GAGVSQSPRYKVAKRGQDVALRCDPISGHVSLFWYQQALGQGPEFLTYFQNEAQLDKSGLPSDRFFAERPEGSVSTLKIQRTQQEDSAVYLCASSLTAGVNTGELFFGEGSRLTVL.

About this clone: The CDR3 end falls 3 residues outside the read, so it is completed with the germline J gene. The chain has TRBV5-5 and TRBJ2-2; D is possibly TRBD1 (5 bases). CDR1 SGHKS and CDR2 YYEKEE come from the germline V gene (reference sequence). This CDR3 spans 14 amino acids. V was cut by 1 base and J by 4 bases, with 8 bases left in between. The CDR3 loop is CASSLWQGTGELFF. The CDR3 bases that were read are TGTGCCAGCAGCTTGTGGCAGGGCACCGGGGAG. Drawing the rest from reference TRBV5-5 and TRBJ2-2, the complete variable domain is DAGVTQSPTHLIKTRGQQVTLRCSPISGHKSVSWYQQVLGQGPQFIFQYYEKEERGRGNFPDRFSARQFPNYSSELNVNALLLGDSALYLCASSLWQGTGELFFGEGSRLTVL.

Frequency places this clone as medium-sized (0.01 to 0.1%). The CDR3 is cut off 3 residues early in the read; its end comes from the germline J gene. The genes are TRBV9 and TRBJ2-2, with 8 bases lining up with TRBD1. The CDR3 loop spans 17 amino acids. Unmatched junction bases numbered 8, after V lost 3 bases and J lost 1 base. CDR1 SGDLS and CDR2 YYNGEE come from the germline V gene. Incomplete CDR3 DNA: TGTGCCAGCAGCGAACCCCGAGGGACAGGGAACACCGGGGAG. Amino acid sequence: CASSEPRGTGNTGE. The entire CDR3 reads CASSEPRGTGNTGELFF.

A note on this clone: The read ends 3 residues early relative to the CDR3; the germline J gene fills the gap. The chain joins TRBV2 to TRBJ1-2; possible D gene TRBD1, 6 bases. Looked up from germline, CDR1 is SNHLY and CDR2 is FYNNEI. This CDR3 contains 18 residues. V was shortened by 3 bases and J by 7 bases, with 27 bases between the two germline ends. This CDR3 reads CASSDPTLGDRTRGGYTF. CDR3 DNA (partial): TGTGCCAGCAGTGACCCTACCCTGGGAGATCGGACCAGGGGTGGC.

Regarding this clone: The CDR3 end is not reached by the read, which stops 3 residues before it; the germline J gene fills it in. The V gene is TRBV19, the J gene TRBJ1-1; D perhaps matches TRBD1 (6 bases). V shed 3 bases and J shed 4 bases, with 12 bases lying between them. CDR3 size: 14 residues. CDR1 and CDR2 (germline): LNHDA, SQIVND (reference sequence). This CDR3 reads CASSILQGGTEAFF. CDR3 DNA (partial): TGTGCCAGTAGTATCCTACAAGGGGGCACTGAA.

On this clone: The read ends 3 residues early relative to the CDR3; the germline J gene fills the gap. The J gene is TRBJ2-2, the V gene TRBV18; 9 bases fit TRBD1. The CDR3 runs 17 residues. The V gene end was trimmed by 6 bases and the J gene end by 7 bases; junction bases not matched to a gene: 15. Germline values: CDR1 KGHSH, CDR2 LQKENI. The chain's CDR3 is CASSKPPGQGMGGELFF. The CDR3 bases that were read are TGTGCCAGCTCCAAACCACCGGGACAGGGAATGGGCGGGGAG.

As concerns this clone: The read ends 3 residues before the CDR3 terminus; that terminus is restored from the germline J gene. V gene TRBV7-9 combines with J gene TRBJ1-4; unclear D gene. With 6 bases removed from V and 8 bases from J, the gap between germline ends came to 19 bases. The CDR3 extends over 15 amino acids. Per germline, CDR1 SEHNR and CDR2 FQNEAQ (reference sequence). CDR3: CASRSEGSLREKLFF. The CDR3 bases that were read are TGTGCCAGCAGGTCGGAGGGTTCCCTAAGGGAAAAA.

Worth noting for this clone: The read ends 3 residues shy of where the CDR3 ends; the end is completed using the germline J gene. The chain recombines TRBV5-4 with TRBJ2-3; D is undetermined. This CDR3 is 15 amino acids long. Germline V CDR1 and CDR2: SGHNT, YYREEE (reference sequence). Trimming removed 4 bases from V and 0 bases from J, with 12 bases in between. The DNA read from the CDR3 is TGTGCCAGCAGCCCTGACTCGCTTAGCACAGATACG. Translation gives CASSPDSLSTDT. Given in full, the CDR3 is CASSPDSLSTDTQYF.

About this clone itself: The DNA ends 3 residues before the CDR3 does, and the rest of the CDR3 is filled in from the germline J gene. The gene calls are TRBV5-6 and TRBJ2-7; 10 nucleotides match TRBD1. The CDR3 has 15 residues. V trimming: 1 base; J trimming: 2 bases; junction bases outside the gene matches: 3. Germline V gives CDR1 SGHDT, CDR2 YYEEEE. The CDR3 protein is CASSLLGQGAYEQYF. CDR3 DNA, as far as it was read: TGTGCCAGCAGCTTGTTAGGACAGGGGGCCTACGAG.

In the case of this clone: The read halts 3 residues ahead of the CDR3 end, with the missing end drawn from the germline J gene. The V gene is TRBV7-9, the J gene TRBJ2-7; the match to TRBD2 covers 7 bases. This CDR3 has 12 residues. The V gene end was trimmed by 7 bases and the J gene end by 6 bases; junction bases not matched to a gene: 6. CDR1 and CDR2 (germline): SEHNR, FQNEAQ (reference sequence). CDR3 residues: CASKEWGGEQYF. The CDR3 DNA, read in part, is TGTGCCAGCAAAGAATGGGGGGGCGAG. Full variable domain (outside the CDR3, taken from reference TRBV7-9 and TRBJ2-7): DTGVSQNPRHKITKRGQNVTFRCDPISEHNRLYWYRQTLGQGPEFLTYFQNEAQLEKSRLLSDRFSAERPKGSFSTLEIQRTEQGDSAMYLCASKEWGGEQYFGPGTRLTVT.